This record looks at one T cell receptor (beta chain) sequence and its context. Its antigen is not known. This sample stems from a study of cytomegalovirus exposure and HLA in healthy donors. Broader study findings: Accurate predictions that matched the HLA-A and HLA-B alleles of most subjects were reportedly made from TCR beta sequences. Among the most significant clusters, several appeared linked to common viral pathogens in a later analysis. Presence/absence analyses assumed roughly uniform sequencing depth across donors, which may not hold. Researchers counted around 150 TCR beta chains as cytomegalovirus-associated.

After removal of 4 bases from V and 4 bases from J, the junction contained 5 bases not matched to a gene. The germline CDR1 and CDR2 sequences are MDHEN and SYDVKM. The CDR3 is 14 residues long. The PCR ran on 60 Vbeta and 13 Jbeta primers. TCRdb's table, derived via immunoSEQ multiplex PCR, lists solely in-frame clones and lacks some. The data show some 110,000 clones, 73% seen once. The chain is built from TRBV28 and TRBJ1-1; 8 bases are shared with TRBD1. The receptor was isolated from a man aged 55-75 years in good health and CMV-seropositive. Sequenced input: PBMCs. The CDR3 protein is CASSSFRGRTEAFF. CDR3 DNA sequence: TGTGCCAGCAGTTCCTTCAGGGGGCGCACTGAAGCTTTCTTT.